The 27 T cell receptor beta chains given below trace back to one sample, sequenced in a study of vaccination effects on CD4 cells after COVID-19 (dated 2022 in TCRdb). In the ViraFEST assay, PBMC were stimulated with viral peptide pools, and TCR sequencing was then used to find antigen-specific CD4+ T cell clonotypes based on their expansion. After around 10 days of culture, CD4+ T cells were isolated with the EasySep CD4+ T cell isolation kit. PCR-confirmed SARS-CoV-2 infection had occurred in convalescent patients between March and December 2020, before the Alpha, Beta and Delta variants emerged in the United States. Participants received two doses of either the BNT162b2 or the mRNA-1273 mRNA SARS-CoV-2 vaccine. The library was produced with the immunoSEQ multiplex PCR assay. Not all clones reach the TCRdb copy of this immuneACCESS table, which keeps in-frame sequences only. Checked studies attribute under half of the gap to unresolved V genes and leave the rest unexplained. The sample table contains 14,000 or so clones; only one count was recorded for over 70% of them. The ten largest account for over 15% of the sample.

Antigen specificity for these receptors is unknown. Specimen: CD4+ T cells from PBMCs cultured with SARS-CoV-2 spike peptides, collected after COVID-19 vaccination. The sample's cell subset or site label, decoded: SARS-CoV-2 spike overlapping peptide pool stimulation. These receptors came from a human donor who had a prior SARS-CoV-2 infection.

The genes are TRBV5-4 and TRBJ1-1, with D possibly being TRBD1 (5 bases). The CDR3 runs 13 residues. Trimming shortened V by 1 base and J by 1 base, and 5 bases separated the two germline ends. Germline lookup yields CDR1 SGHNT and CDR2 YYREEE (reference sequence). CDR3 sequence reads: CASSLQGNTEAFF. CDR3 DNA sequence: TGTGCCAGCAGCTTGCAGGGGAACACTGAAGCTTTCTTT.

This rearrangement joins TRBV6-1 to TRBJ2-3; D not certain. Germline V lookup: CDR1 MNHNS, CDR2 SASEGT. The CDR3 has 15 amino acids. V was clipped by 2 bases and J by 2 bases, with 11 bases between them. CDR3 in amino acids: CASSERARYTDTQYF. CDR3 bases: TGTGCCAGCAGTGAAAGGGCTAGATACACAGATACGCAGTATTTT.

The chain combines TRBV5-5 with TRBJ2-7; 7 bases map to TRBD2. Germline trimming cut 1 base from V and 1 base from J; bases unmatched to any gene: 5. The CDR3 has 15 residues. Per germline, CDR1 SGHKS and CDR2 YYEKEE (reference sequence). The CDR3 protein is CASSLSGGWSYEQYF. CDR3 in DNA: TGTGCCAGCAGCTTGTCGGGGGGTTGGTCCTACGAGCAGTACTTC.

V usage is TRBV5-1 and J usage is TRBJ2-2; TRBD2 matches at 9 bases. The germline CDR1 and CDR2 sequences are SGHRS and YFSETQ. The V gene end was trimmed by 6 bases and the J gene end by 4 bases; junction bases not matched to a gene: 7. CDR3 length: 15 amino acids. CDR3 loop: CASISGSVGTGELFF. CDR3 DNA: TGCGCCAGCATTAGCGGGAGTGTTGGCACCGGGGAGCTGTTTTTT.

This clone is deemed medium-sized. The chain couples TRBV2 to TRBJ2-1; the D call may be TRBD1 or TRBD2 (5 bases each). Germline CDR1 and CDR2: SNHLY and FYNNEI. There are 10 residues in the CDR3. Trimming cost V 8 bases and J 6 bases, with 5 bases left between them. CDR3 region: CASGGNEQFF. DNA of the CDR3: TGTGCCAGCGGGGGCAATGAGCAGTTCTTC.

The chain couples TRBV6-5 to TRBJ1-2; D gene ambiguous. V gave up 0 bases and J gave up 8 bases, with 7 bases separating them. CDR1 is MNHEY, CDR2 SVGAGI, per germline. The CDR3 has 12 amino acids. The CDR3 coding sequence is TGTGCCAGCAGTTACTCTACAGAAGGCTACACCTTC. Protein sequence: CASSYSTEGYTF.

V gene TRBV4-2 combines with J gene TRBJ2-1; 10 bases map to TRBD2. With V trimmed by 4 bases and J by 10 bases, 10 bases remained unmatched. Germline assignment: CDR1 LGHNA and CDR2 YNFKEQ. The length of the CDR3 is 15 residues. Written as DNA, the CDR3 is TGTGCCAGCAGCCCTGCTAGCGGGAGAGCCAGGGAGCAGTTCTTC. Encoded protein: CASSPASGRAREQFF.

The gene calls are TRBV7-3 and TRBJ2-3, with 9 bases identical to TRBD2. The CDR3 has 16 amino acids. Germline CDR1 reads SGHTA; CDR2 reads FQGTGA. Trimming removed 5 bases from V and 6 bases from J; junction bases left unmatched: 12. This CDR3 is CASSPPGGRGEDTQYF. The DNA for the CDR3 is TGTGCCAGCAGCCCCCCCGGCGGGAGGGGGGAGGATACGCAGTATTTT.

This rearrangement joins TRBV2 to TRBJ1-1, with D unclear. Germline V CDR1 and CDR2: SNHLY, FYNNEI. V lost 9 bases to trimming and J lost 0 bases, with 17 bases between them. The length of the CDR3 is 15 residues. The CDR3 bases are TGTGCCAGGGAGTCCCGTGGGGAATTGAACACTGAAGCTTTCTTT. It specifies CARESRGELNTEAFF.

V and J are TRBV2 and TRBJ2-3; D not resolved. V was clipped by 6 bases and J by 2 bases, with 15 bases between them. The germline V gene encodes CDR1 SNHLY and CDR2 FYNNEI. The CDR3 contains 15 residues. The CDR3 DNA follows: TGTGCCAGCAGGGTCATTTGGGCATCCACAGATACGCAGTATTTT. This gives the protein CASRVIWASTDTQYF.

This chain links TRBV5-1 with TRBJ1-6; D gene unclear. The CDR3 runs to 13 residues. Germline V CDR1 and CDR2: SGHRS, YFSETQ. V lost 0 bases to trimming and J lost 8 bases, with 6 bases between them. The CDR3 sequence is CASSLVGDSPLHF. The DNA for the CDR3 is TGCGCCAGCAGCTTGGTCGGGGATTCACCCCTCCACTTT. Together with reference TRBV5-1 and TRBJ1-6, the CDR3 gives the full variable domain: KAGVTQTPRYLIKTRGQQVTLSCSPISGHRSVSWYQQTPGQGLQFLFEYFSETQRNKGNFPGRFSGRQFSNSRSEMNVSTLELGDSALYLCASSLVGDSPLHFGNGTRLTVT.

V and J are TRBV19 and TRBJ1-4; no clear D gene. V was clipped by 3 bases and J by 5 bases, with 16 bases between them. Germline values: CDR1 LNHDA, CDR2 SQIVND (reference sequence). This CDR3 has 16 residues. DNA of the CDR3: TGTGCCAGTAGTATTCGGACGGACTCCTTGAATGAAAAACTGTTTTTT. Translation gives CASSIRTDSLNEKLFF.

This clone was picked up a small number of times. The chain has TRBV25-1 and TRBJ1-1; D gene uncertain. Trimming took off 3 bases at V and 4 bases at J, with 6 bases between the two ends. This CDR3 has 12 residues. Germline loops: CDR1 MGHDK, CDR2 SYGVNS. In DNA form, the CDR3 reads TGTGCCAGCAGTGACGGAAGCACTGAAGCTTTCTTT. Amino acids: CASSDGSTEAFF. Based on the CDR3 plus reference TRBV25-1 and TRBJ1-1, the full variable domain is EADIYQTPRYLVIGTGKKITLECSQTMGHDKMYWYQQDPGMELHLIHYSYGVNSTEKGDLSSESTVSRIRTEHFPLTLESARPSHTSQYLCASSDGSTEAFFGQGTRLTVV.

The rearrangement links TRBV9 to TRBJ1-2; 8 bases are shared with TRBD1. The CDR3 is 15 residues long. V lost 2 bases, J lost 3 bases, and 6 bases stayed unmatched. Germline V gene lookup returns CDR1 SGDLS and CDR2 YYNGEE. CDR3: CASSVDLTGDYGYTF. In DNA, the CDR3 is TGTGCCAGCAGCGTTGACTTGACAGGGGACTATGGCTACACCTTC.

Only one count was recorded for this clone. The chain is built from TRBV3-1 (or the pseudogene TRBV3-2) and TRBJ2-3, with 7 bases that match TRBD2. The germline V gene has CDR1 LGHDT and CDR2 YNNKEL (reference sequence). CDR3 length equals 17 residues. Trimming cost V 2 bases and J 2 bases; bases outside gene matches: 10. The CDR3 nucleotides read TGTGCCAGCAGCCAAAGCGGGGCGGGGACCCTCACAGATACGCAGTATTTT. As protein: CASSQSGAGTLTDTQYF.

The chain links TRBV4-2 to TRBJ1-4; tentatively, D is TRBD1 (5 bases). Germline assignment: CDR1 LGHNA and CDR2 YNFKEQ. Trimming shortened V by 1 base and J by 8 bases, and 23 bases separated the two germline ends. This CDR3 has 18 amino acids. The CDR3 spells CASSQVVVEGILVEKLFF. For the CDR3, the DNA is TGTGCCAGCAGCCAAGTGGTGGTCGAGGGGATACTTGTAGAAAAACTGTTTTTT.

The chain joins TRBV27 to TRBJ1-2; no clear D gene. Germline loops: CDR1 MNHEY, CDR2 SMNVEV (reference sequence). V was trimmed by 6 bases and J by 7 bases, leaving 15 bases between them. The CDR3 consists of 13 residues. The CDR3 loop is CASRPTTSLGYTF. The CDR3 nucleotides are TGTGCCAGCAGACCCACAACGTCCCTTGGCTACACCTTC.

The chain links TRBV28 to TRBJ2-3, with a tentative D call TRBD1 (6 bases). This CDR3 is 15 amino acids long. V was pared by 6 bases and J by 2 bases, with 15 bases between. The germline V gene has CDR1 MDHEN and CDR2 SYDVKM. CDR3 residues: CASSPGTTLTDTQYF. CDR3 nucleotides: TGTGCCAGCAGCCCCGGGACAACCCTCACAGATACGCAGTATTTT.

This chain connects TRBV3-1 (or the pseudogene TRBV3-2) to TRBJ2-1, with TRBD2 matching over 7 bases. Unmatched junction bases numbered 16, after V lost 0 bases and J lost 5 bases. Germline-derived CDR1 and CDR2 are LGHDT and YNNKEL (reference sequence). CDR3 length: 19 amino acids. The CDR3 DNA sequence: TGTGCCAGCAGCCAAGATCTTTTGGTTGGTCGGGCGGGGGACAATGAGCAGTTCTTC. Translating it yields CASSQDLLVGRAGDNEQFF.

CDR3 loop: CASSEVTESSYNSPLHF. CDR3 DNA sequence: TGTGCCAGCAGTGAAGTGACGGAGAGCTCCTATAATTCACCCCTCCACTTT. V and J are TRBV6-1 and TRBJ1-6, with D hard to call. The ends were cut back, 1 base at V and 0 bases at J, with 10 bases in the middle. Germline-derived CDR1 and CDR2 are MNHNS and SASEGT. There are 17 residues in the CDR3.

The chain has TRBV25-1 and TRBJ1-1; maybe TRBD1 (5 bases). With 6 bases removed from V and 3 bases from J, the gap between germline ends came to 11 bases. Germline CDR1 reads MGHDK; CDR2 reads SYGVNS. The CDR3 sequence is 13 residues long. This chain's CDR3 is CASRTDSYTEAFF. CDR3 in DNA: TGTGCCAGCAGAACAGACAGTTACACTGAAGCTTTCTTT.

The J gene is TRBJ2-7, the V gene TRBV5-4, with TRBD1 as a possible D gene (5 bases). There are 15 residues in the CDR3. Germline V gene lookup returns CDR1 SGHNT and CDR2 YYREEE (reference sequence). V was trimmed by 3 bases and J by 2 bases, leaving 15 bases between them. CDR3 sequence: CASSYDSLSPYEQYF. The CDR3 nucleotides are TGTGCCAGCAGCTACGACAGCCTTTCCCCCTACGAGCAGTACTTC.

This chain uses TRBV7-6 with TRBJ1-2, with 10 bases matching TRBD1. Trimming took 0 bases from V and 10 from J; bases not matched to a gene: 5. Looked up from germline, CDR1 is SGHVS and CDR2 is FNYEAQ. This CDR3 is built from 14 residues. CDR3 residues: CASSLAGTGDVYTF. The CDR3 DNA reads as TGTGCCAGCAGCTTAGCCGGGACAGGGGACGTCTACACCTTC.

The chain links TRBV7-2 to TRBJ2-7, with D unresolved. The CDR3 has 15 residues. The germline CDR1 and CDR2 sequences are SGHTA and FQGNSA. Deletions cut 1 base from V and 4 bases from J, with 14 bases between. CDR3: CASSLGYGSLYEQYF. The CDR3 DNA reads as TGTGCCAGCAGCTTAGGTTACGGGTCCTTATACGAGCAGTACTTC.

The V call is TRBV7-2, the J call TRBJ1-1; no reliable D call. The germline V gene encodes CDR1 SGHTA and CDR2 FQGNSA. The CDR3 runs to 14 residues. V gave up 1 base and J gave up 3 bases, with 9 bases separating them. DNA of the CDR3: TGTGCCAGCAGCTTAGAGACGGGGTACACTGAAGCTTTCTTT. Translation: CASSLETGYTEAFF.

The rearrangement joins TRBV7-9 to TRBJ2-3; D is possibly TRBD2 (6 bases). Trimming removed 1 base at V and 1 base at J, with 12 bases between. The V gene's germline CDR1 is SEHNR and CDR2 FQNEAQ (reference sequence). This CDR3 has 16 amino acids. CDR3 residues: CASSLGASVGTDTQYF. The CDR3 nucleotides are TGTGCCAGCAGCTTAGGAGCTAGCGTAGGCACAGATACGCAGTATTTT.

This clone was recorded a few times. This chain links TRBV2 with TRBJ2-7; D is ambiguous. The CDR3 runs 11 residues. V lost 8 bases and J lost 3, with 8 bases in between. Germline lookup yields CDR1 SNHLY and CDR2 FYNNEI. CDR3 in DNA: TGTGCCAGCGGTTCTTACTACGAGCAGTACTTC. Protein: CASGSYYEQYF.